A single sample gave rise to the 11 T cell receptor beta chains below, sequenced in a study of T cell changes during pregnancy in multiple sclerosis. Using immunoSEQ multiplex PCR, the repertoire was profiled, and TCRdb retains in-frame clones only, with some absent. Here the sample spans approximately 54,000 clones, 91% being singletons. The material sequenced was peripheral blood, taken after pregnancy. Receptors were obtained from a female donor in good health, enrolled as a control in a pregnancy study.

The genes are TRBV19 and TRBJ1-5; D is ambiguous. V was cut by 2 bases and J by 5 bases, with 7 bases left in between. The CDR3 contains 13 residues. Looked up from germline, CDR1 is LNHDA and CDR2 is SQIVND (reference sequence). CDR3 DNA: TGTGCCAGTAGTATACTACGGGATCAGCCCCAGCATTTT. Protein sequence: CASSILRDQPQHF.

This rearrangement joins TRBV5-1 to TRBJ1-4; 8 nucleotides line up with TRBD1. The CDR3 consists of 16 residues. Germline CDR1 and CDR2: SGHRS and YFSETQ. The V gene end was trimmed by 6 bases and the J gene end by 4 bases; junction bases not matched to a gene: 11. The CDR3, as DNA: TGCGCCAGCAAAGGGACAGGCTCAAGGGGTAATGAAAAACTGTTTTTT. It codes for CASKGTGSRGNEKLFF.

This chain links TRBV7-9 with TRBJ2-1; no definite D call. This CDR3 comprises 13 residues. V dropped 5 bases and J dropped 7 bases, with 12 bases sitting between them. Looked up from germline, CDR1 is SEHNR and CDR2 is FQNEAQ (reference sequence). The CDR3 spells CASSPTLVNEQFF. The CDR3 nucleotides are TGTGCCAGCAGCCCGACATTGGTGAATGAGCAGTTCTTC.

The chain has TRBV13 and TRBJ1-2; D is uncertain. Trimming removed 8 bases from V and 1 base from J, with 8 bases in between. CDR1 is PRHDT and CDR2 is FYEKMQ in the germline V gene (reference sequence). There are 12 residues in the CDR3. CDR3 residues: CASAALNYGYTF. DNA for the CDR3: TGTGCCAGCGCGGCCCTTAACTATGGCTACACCTTC.

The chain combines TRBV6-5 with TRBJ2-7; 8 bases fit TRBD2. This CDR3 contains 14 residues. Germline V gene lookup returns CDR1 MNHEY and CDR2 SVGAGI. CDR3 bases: TGTGCGGCGCGGGGGATAGCGGGATACGGAGAGCAGTACTTC. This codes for CAARGIAGYGEQYF.

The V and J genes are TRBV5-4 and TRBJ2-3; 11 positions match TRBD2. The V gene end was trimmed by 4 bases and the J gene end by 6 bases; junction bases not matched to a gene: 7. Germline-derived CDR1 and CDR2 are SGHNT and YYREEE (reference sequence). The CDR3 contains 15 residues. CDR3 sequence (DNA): TGTGCCAGCAGCCCACTAGCGGGAGAGAGTGATACGCAGTATTTT. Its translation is CASSPLAGESDTQYF.

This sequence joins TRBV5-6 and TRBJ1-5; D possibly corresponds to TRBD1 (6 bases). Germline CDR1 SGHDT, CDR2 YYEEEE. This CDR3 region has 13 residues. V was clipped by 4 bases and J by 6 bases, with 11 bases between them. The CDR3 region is CASSPQGFQPQHF. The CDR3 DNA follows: TGTGCCAGCAGCCCGCAGGGGTTTCAGCCCCAGCATTTT.

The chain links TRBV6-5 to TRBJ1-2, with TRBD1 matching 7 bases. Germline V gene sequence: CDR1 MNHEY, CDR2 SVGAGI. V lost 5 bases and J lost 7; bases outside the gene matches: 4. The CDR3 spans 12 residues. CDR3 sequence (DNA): TGTGCCAGCAGTGACAGGGTTGGTGGCTACACCTTC. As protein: CASSDRVGGYTF.

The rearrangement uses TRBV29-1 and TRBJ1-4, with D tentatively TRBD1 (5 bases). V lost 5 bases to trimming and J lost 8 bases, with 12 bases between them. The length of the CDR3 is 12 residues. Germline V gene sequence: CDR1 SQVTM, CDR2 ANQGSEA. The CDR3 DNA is TGCAGCGTTCGGGCAGGGAGGGAAAAACTGTTTTTT. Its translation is CSVRAGREKLFF.

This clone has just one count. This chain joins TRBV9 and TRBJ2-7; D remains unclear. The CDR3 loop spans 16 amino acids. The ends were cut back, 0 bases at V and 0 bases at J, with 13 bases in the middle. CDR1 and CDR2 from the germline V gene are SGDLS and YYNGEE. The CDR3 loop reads CASSVGAARHSYEQYF. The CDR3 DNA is TGTGCCAGCAGCGTAGGGGCAGCTCGGCACTCCTACGAGCAGTACTTC.

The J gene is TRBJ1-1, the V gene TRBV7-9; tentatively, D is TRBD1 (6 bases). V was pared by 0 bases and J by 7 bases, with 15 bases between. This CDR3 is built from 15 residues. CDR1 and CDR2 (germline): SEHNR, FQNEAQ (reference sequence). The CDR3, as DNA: TGTGCCAGCAGCTTAGCGGGACACTCGTACGGTGAAGCTTTCTTT. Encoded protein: CASSLAGHSYGEAFF. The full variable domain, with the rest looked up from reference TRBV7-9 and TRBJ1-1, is DTGVSQNPRHKITKRGQNVTFRCDPISEHNRLYWYRQTLGQGPEFLTYFQNEAQLEKSRLLSDRFSAERPKGSFSTLEIQRTEQGDSAMYLCASSLAGHSYGEAFFGQGTRLTVV.